The source of this T cell receptor beta chain is a study of PD-1 blockade in classical Hodgkin lymphoma. Study summary: Intravenous infusions of nivolumab 3 mg/kg reached patients every 2 weeks.

Every patient relapsed after autologous stem cell transplantation, and brentuximab vedotin exposure varied. Study-wide points: The causes of the repertoire differences, possibly disease activity or prior therapy, remain undefined. Complete responders possessed baseline diversity comparable to newly diagnosed patients.

Trimming left V 7 bases short and J 10 bases short, with 13 bases between. The germline V gene has CDR1 MDHEN and CDR2 SYDVKM. This CDR3 region has 12 residues. This clone was picked up one time. Antigen specificity is unknown. Method: immunoSEQ multiplex PCR; TCRdb's copy keeps in-frame clones and lacks some. There are 50,000 to 75,000 clones in the sample; roughly nine tenths occur only once, and 15% lies in the top ten. The clonotype originates from a human donor with classical Hodgkin lymphoma. Sequences were derived from peripheral blood mononuclear cells (PBMCs), sampled at baseline. V gene TRBV28 combines with J gene TRBJ1-4; D call uncertain. The CDR3 bases are TGTGCCAGCATTTCCGCGTTCGGAAAACTGTTTTTT. Its translation: CASISAFGKLFF.